This T cell receptor (beta chain) was sequenced for a study of blood T cell repertoires in COVID-19. Study at large: The United States, Italy and Spain supplied acute and convalescent COVID-19 samples. Sample material is recorded as cDNA or gDNA derived from T cells, B-cell-depleted T cells, or PBMCs.

V shed 5 bases and J 3 bases; nucleotides not matched to a gene: 5. The V gene's germline CDR1 is MDHEN and CDR2 SYDVKM. The CDR3 runs 14 residues. In the authors' methods: It was from reference gene primer amplification that nucleated cell counts were estimated. Generated by immunoSEQ multiplex PCR, the TCRdb table keeps only in-frame clones and is missing some. The V and J calls and the clone size are those of that table, but D and trimming were determined from the DNA. The table has 120,000 or so clones, roughly 87% seen once. This chain uses TRBV28 with TRBJ2-7; 9 positions agree with TRBD1. The sequencing input was peripheral blood. The receptor's source is a human donor in a cohort sampled during active COVID-19. The DNA of the CDR3 is TGTGCCAGCAGTCCGCCGGACAGGGGCTACGAGCAGTACTTC. This sequence encodes CASSPPDRGYEQYF.